The TCR beta chain under discussion was sequenced for a study of patients and donors after allogeneic stem cell transplantation. From the RT-PCR reads, TCRdb called clonotypes with MiXCR, one entry per CDR3 protein. The sample has about 960,000 distinct CDR3 sequences, more than 15% seen once. The sample holds a few counts of this clonotype. Trimming shortened V by 5 bases and J by 4 bases, and 11 bases separated the two germline ends. CDR3 length: 12 residues. From germline, CDR1 is DFQATT and CDR2 SNEGSKA (reference sequence). V is TRBV20-1 and J is TRBJ1-1; D is unresolved. Sequencing used blood, either unsorted or a sorted T cell fraction (not recorded which). The TCR sequence derives from a human donor who was either an allogeneic HSCT recipient or a stem cell or donor lymphocyte infusion donor (not recorded which). It is not recorded whose cells these are; they may come from a transplant donor. The DNA of the CDR3 is TGCAGTGCTGCAGTAGAGAGCACTGAAGCTTTCTTT. This encodes CSAAVESTEAFF.